Here is one T cell receptor (beta chain) with its context. The PCR used 60 Vbeta and 13 Jbeta primers. Sequencing was performed with immunoSEQ multiplex PCR; in TCRdb, only in-frame clones are kept and a portion is missing. Here the sample spans tens of thousands of clones, 65% to 70% being singletons. The sample is drawn from a study of cytomegalovirus exposure and HLA in healthy donors. V was clipped by 3 bases and J by 3 bases, with 17 bases between them. This CDR3 has 16 amino acids. CDR1 and CDR2 from the germline V gene are KGHSH and LQKENI. The gene calls are TRBV18 and TRBJ1-1; D not resolved. The clonotype comes from a man between 40 and 49 years old in good health and CMV-seropositive. The sequencing sample was made of PBMCs. The CDR3 DNA follows: TGTGCCAGCTCACCTCGGCAGGAGGGATGGGACACTGAAGCTTTCTTT. Translated, it gives CASSPRQEGWDTEAFF.